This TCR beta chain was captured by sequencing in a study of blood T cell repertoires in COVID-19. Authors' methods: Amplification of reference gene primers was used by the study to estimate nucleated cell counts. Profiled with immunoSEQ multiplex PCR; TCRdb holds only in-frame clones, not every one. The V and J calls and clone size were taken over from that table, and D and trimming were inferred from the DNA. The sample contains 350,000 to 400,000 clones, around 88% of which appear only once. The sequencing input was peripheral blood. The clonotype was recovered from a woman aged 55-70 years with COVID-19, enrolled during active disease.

The CDR3 loop is CATSRLGQGIYGYTF. CDR3 nucleotide sequence: TGTGCCACCAGCAGATTGGGACAGGGGATCTATGGCTACACCTTC. This sequence joins TRBV15 and TRBJ1-2; 10 positions agree with TRBD1. Germline CDR1 is LNHNV and CDR2 is YYDKDF (reference sequence). Trimming at V came to 2 bases and at J to 4 bases, leaving 4 bases not matched to a gene. This CDR3 has 15 amino acids.